The rows below give T cell receptor beta chains drawn from one sample of a study of blood T cell repertoires in COVID-19. The protocol was immunoSEQ multiplex PCR, while the TCRdb copy is restricted to in-frame clones and leaves out a portion. Of roughly 90,000 clones in the sample, 87% were seen once. The sample taken for sequencing was peripheral blood. Receptor source: a human donor in a cohort sampled during active COVID-19. Both conserved end residues are part of each CDR3. Each record gives: J gene, clone size, D gene, V gene, CDR3 protein, CDR3 DNA. The D gene is left open where the match is weak. Only part of the rows carry a size: once, few, many, or a class if the clone is expanded.

J gene: TRBJ2-3; clone size: .; D gene: .; V gene: TRBV2; CDR3 protein: CASSPSTDTQYF; CDR3 DNA: TGTGCCAGCAGTCCCTCCACAGATACGCAGTATTTT
J gene: TRBJ1-5; clone size: .; D gene: .; V gene: TRBV2; CDR3 protein: CASSGTKDQPQHF; CDR3 DNA: TGTGCCAGCAGTGGGACAAAGGATCAGCCCCAGCATTTT
J gene: TRBJ1-3; clone size: .; D gene: .; V gene: TRBV2; CDR3 protein: CASSKQGFRNTIYF; CDR3 DNA: TGTGCCAGCAGTAAACAGGGTTTCAGAAACACCATATATTTT
J gene: TRBJ1-2; clone size: .; D gene: TRBD1; V gene: TRBV7-9; CDR3 protein: CATQGADGYTF; CDR3 DNA: TGTGCCACCCAGGGGGCGGACGGCTACACCTTC
J gene: TRBJ2-3; clone size: .; D gene: TRBD2; V gene: TRBV4-2; CDR3 protein: CASSQRGILAGGPGDTQYF; CDR3 DNA: TGTGCCAGCAGCCAAAGGGGCATACTAGCGGGAGGGCCGGGAGATACGCAGTATTTT
J gene: TRBJ1-5; clone size: .; D gene: .; V gene: TRBV7-9; CDR3 protein: CASSFLTAPYSNQPQHF; CDR3 DNA: TGTGCCAGCAGCTTCCTGACAGCTCCATATAGCAATCAGCCCCAGCATTTT
J gene: TRBJ1-1; clone size: .; D gene: .; V gene: TRBV28; CDR3 protein: CASSLVGLTEAFF; CDR3 DNA: TGTGCCAGCAGTTTAGTGGGCCTCACTGAAGCTTTCTTT
J gene: TRBJ1-1; clone size: .; D gene: .; V gene: TRBV7-8; CDR3 protein: CASSSEWRAMNTEAFF; CDR3 DNA: TGTGCCAGCAGCTCAGAGTGGAGAGCCATGAACACTGAAGCTTTCTTT
J gene: TRBJ2-1; clone size: .; D gene: TRBD2; V gene: TRBV7-9; CDR3 protein: CASSLYLAGVLDEQFF; CDR3 DNA: TGTGCCAGCAGCTTATACCTAGCGGGAGTCCTGGATGAGCAGTTCTTC
J gene: TRBJ1-5; clone size: .; D gene: TRBD1; V gene: TRBV19; CDR3 protein: CASSDRGRDQPQHF; CDR3 DNA: TGTGCCAGTAGTGACAGGGGAAGGGATCAGCCCCAGCATTTT
J gene: TRBJ1-2; clone size: once; D gene: .; V gene: TRBV6-5; CDR3 protein: CASSLQGGDGYTF; CDR3 DNA: TGTGCCAGCAGTCTCCAGGGAGGGGATGGCTACACCTTC
J gene: TRBJ2-7; clone size: once; D gene: .; V gene: TRBV5-4; CDR3 protein: CASSFDSASYEQYF; CDR3 DNA: TGTGCCAGCAGCTTCGACAGTGCTTCCTACGAGCAGTACTTC
J gene: TRBJ2-1; clone size: .; D gene: TRBD2; V gene: TRBV2; CDR3 protein: CASWREVDNEQFF; CDR3 DNA: TGTGCCAGCTGGCGGGAGGTCGACAATGAGCAGTTCTTC
J gene: TRBJ2-7; clone size: .; D gene: TRBD1; V gene: TRBV7-9; CDR3 protein: CASSSGTGTYEQYF; CDR3 DNA: TGTGCCAGCAGCTCCGGGACAGGGACCTACGAGCAGTACTTC
J gene: TRBJ1-6; clone size: .; D gene: TRBD1; V gene: TRBV27; CDR3 protein: CASSRTGVSPLHF; CDR3 DNA: TGTGCCAGCAGCCGGACAGGGGTATCACCCCTCCACTTT
J gene: TRBJ2-3; clone size: .; D gene: .; V gene: TRBV11-2; CDR3 protein: CASSPDSDTQYF; CDR3 DNA: TGTGCCAGCAGCCCTGACTCGGATACGCAGTATTTT
J gene: TRBJ2-3; clone size: .; D gene: .; V gene: TRBV21-1; CDR3 protein: CASSKRLAASTDTQYF; CDR3 DNA: TGTGCCAGCAGCAAAAGGCTAGCGGCCTCCACAGATACGCAGTATTTT
J gene: TRBJ2-3; clone size: .; D gene: .; V gene: TRBV4-2; CDR3 protein: CASSQNPASVTDTQYF; CDR3 DNA: TGTGCCAGCAGCCAAAATCCGGCTAGCGTCACAGATACGCAGTATTTT
J gene: TRBJ2-2; clone size: .; D gene: TRBD2; V gene: TRBV11-2; CDR3 protein: CASSRRLAGVETGELFF; CDR3 DNA: TGTGCCAGCAGCCGGAGACTAGCGGGAGTAGAAACCGGGGAGCTGTTTTTT
J gene: TRBJ1-2; clone size: once; D gene: .; V gene: TRBV27; CDR3 protein: CASSLVAGELGYTF; CDR3 DNA: TGTGCCAGCAGTTTAGTCGCAGGGGAGCTAGGCTACACCTTC
J gene: TRBJ1-3; clone size: .; D gene: TRBD1; V gene: TRBV2; CDR3 protein: CASSDLGQSSGNTIYF; CDR3 DNA: TGTGCCAGCAGTGACTTGGGACAGTCCTCTGGAAACACCATATATTTT
J gene: TRBJ2-7; clone size: .; D gene: TRBD1; V gene: TRBV2; CDR3 protein: CASRDREYSYEQYF; CDR3 DNA: TGTGCCTCCCGAGACAGGGAGTATTCCTACGAGCAGTACTTC
J gene: TRBJ1-4; clone size: .; D gene: .; V gene: TRBV11-2; CDR3 protein: CASSLQYRRAPQKLFF; CDR3 DNA: TGTGCCAGCAGCCTCCAATACAGGCGCGCCCCACAAAAACTGTTTTTT
J gene: TRBJ2-7; clone size: .; D gene: TRBD1; V gene: TRBV6-5; CDR3 protein: CASSPGQGSYEQYF; CDR3 DNA: TGTGCCAGCAGCCCGGGACAGGGGAGCTACGAGCAGTACTTC
J gene: TRBJ2-3; clone size: once; D gene: .; V gene: TRBV18; CDR3 protein: CASSPRGPDTQYF; CDR3 DNA: TGTGCCAGCTCACCACGCGGGCCGGATACGCAGTATTTT
J gene: TRBJ2-7; clone size: .; D gene: .; V gene: TRBV10-1; CDR3 protein: CASSEGTSVKNEQYF; CDR3 DNA: TGCGCCAGCAGTGAAGGGACATCGGTAAAAAACGAGCAGTACTTC
J gene: TRBJ1-1; clone size: .; D gene: .; V gene: TRBV30; CDR3 protein: CAWTLDRGTEAFF; CDR3 DNA: TGTGCCTGGACGCTTGACCGGGGCACTGAAGCTTTCTTT
J gene: TRBJ1-1; clone size: .; D gene: .; V gene: TRBV6-5; CDR3 protein: CASKGHMNTEAFF; CDR3 DNA: TGTGCCAGCAAGGGACATATGAACACTGAAGCTTTCTTT
J gene: TRBJ2-7; clone size: once; D gene: TRBD2; V gene: TRBV6-1; CDR3 protein: CASSVAVGLAGVGATYEQYF; CDR3 DNA: TGTGCCAGCAGTGTCGCCGTCGGACTAGCGGGAGTGGGCGCCACCTACGAGCAGTACTTC
J gene: TRBJ2-1; clone size: .; D gene: TRBD2; V gene: TRBV4-1; CDR3 protein: CASSPEGLAGGNEQFF; CDR3 DNA: TGCGCCAGCAGCCCTGAAGGACTAGCGGGAGGCAATGAGCAGTTCTTC
J gene: TRBJ1-6; clone size: few; D gene: .; V gene: TRBV27; CDR3 protein: CATHRGLLYNSPLHF; CDR3 DNA: TGTGCCACCCACCGAGGCCTCCTCTATAATTCACCCCTCCACTTT
J gene: TRBJ2-3; clone size: .; D gene: TRBD2; V gene: TRBV7-3; CDR3 protein: CASTSGLAGHTDTQYF; CDR3 DNA: TGTGCCAGCACCTCAGGGCTAGCGGGTCATACAGATACGCAGTATTTT
J gene: TRBJ2-6; clone size: .; D gene: .; V gene: TRBV20-1; CDR3 protein: CSASTGLLFSSGANVLTF; CDR3 DNA: TGCAGTGCTAGTACAGGGCTTCTTTTTAGCTCTGGGGCCAACGTCCTGACTTTC
J gene: TRBJ1-5; clone size: .; D gene: TRBD1; V gene: TRBV28; CDR3 protein: CASSLNRGQQPQHF; CDR3 DNA: TGTGCCAGCAGTTTAAACAGGGGGCAACAGCCCCAGCATTTT
J gene: TRBJ1-2; clone size: .; D gene: TRBD1; V gene: TRBV3-1/TRBV3-2; CDR3 protein: CASSQGQGALGYTF; CDR3 DNA: TGTGCCAGCAGCCAAGGACAGGGGGCGCTTGGCTACACCTTC
J gene: TRBJ2-1; clone size: .; D gene: .; V gene: TRBV6-2/TRBV6-3; CDR3 protein: CASSSRTVPSSYNEQFF; CDR3 DNA: TGTGCCAGCAGTTCCCGGACAGTACCGAGCTCCTACAATGAGCAGTTCTTC
J gene: TRBJ2-2; clone size: .; D gene: .; V gene: TRBV18; CDR3 protein: CASSPGRTGELFF; CDR3 DNA: TGTGCCAGCTCACCAGGCCGCACCGGGGAGCTGTTTTTT
J gene: TRBJ1-5; clone size: few; D gene: .; V gene: TRBV28; CDR3 protein: CASQKGGNQPQHF; CDR3 DNA: TGTGCCAGCCAAAAGGGGGGCAATCAGCCCCAGCATTTT
J gene: TRBJ2-5; clone size: .; D gene: TRBD1; V gene: TRBV15; CDR3 protein: CATASGGQETQYF; CDR3 DNA: TGTGCCACCGCCTCAGGGGGCCAAGAGACCCAGTACTTC
J gene: TRBJ1-5; clone size: .; D gene: .; V gene: TRBV24-1; CDR3 protein: CATSDLEGNQPQHF; CDR3 DNA: TGTGCCACCAGTGATTTGGAGGGCAATCAGCCCCAGCATTTT
J gene: TRBJ2-1; clone size: .; D gene: .; V gene: TRBV28; CDR3 protein: CASSLPSDYNEQFF; CDR3 DNA: TGTGCCAGCAGTTTACCTAGCGACTACAATGAGCAGTTCTTC
J gene: TRBJ2-1; clone size: .; D gene: TRBD2; V gene: TRBV28; CDR3 protein: CASSSSAGNTYNEQFF; CDR3 DNA: TGTGCCAGCAGTTCCTCAGCGGGAAATACCTACAATGAGCAGTTCTTC
J gene: TRBJ1-5; clone size: .; D gene: .; V gene: TRBV19; CDR3 protein: CASSLTRNQPQHF; CDR3 DNA: TGTGCCAGTAGCCTTACCCGGAATCAGCCCCAGCATTTT
J gene: TRBJ1-3; clone size: once; D gene: .; V gene: TRBV6-5; CDR3 protein: CASRDSFSGNTIYF; CDR3 DNA: TGTGCCAGCAGAGACTCTTTCTCTGGAAACACCATATATTTT
J gene: TRBJ2-7; clone size: once; D gene: TRBD1; V gene: TRBV30; CDR3 protein: CAWTLGTATYEQYF; CDR3 DNA: TGTGCCTGGACCCTGGGGACAGCTACCTACGAGCAGTACTTC
J gene: TRBJ2-2; clone size: .; D gene: .; V gene: TRBV6-5; CDR3 protein: CASKQYQNTGELFF; CDR3 DNA: TGTGCCAGCAAACAGTATCAGAACACCGGGGAGCTGTTTTTT
J gene: TRBJ2-5; clone size: .; D gene: .; V gene: TRBV12-3/TRBV12-4; CDR3 protein: CASSFSKETQYF; CDR3 DNA: TGTGCCAGCAGTTTTAGCAAAGAGACCCAGTACTTC
J gene: TRBJ2-5; clone size: .; D gene: TRBD2; V gene: TRBV29-1; CDR3 protein: CSVLGGTSGRKETQYF; CDR3 DNA: TGCAGCGTTTTAGGGGGGACTAGCGGGAGGAAAGAGACCCAGTACTTC
J gene: TRBJ1-1; clone size: .; D gene: .; V gene: TRBV11-2; CDR3 protein: CASSLTENTEAFF; CDR3 DNA: TGTGCCAGCAGCTTAACAGAAAATACTGAAGCTTTCTTT
J gene: TRBJ1-5; clone size: .; D gene: .; V gene: TRBV5-8; CDR3 protein: CASSLLHGNQPQHF; CDR3 DNA: TGTGCCAGCAGCCTTTTACATGGCAATCAGCCCCAGCATTTT
J gene: TRBJ1-6; clone size: .; D gene: TRBD1; V gene: TRBV28; CDR3 protein: CASKGTGTAGYSPLHF; CDR3 DNA: TGTGCCAGCAAGGGGACAGGCACCGCGGGGTATTCACCCCTCCACTTT
J gene: TRBJ2-7; clone size: .; D gene: TRBD2; V gene: TRBV5-1; CDR3 protein: CASSLGTTSVEQYF; CDR3 DNA: TGCGCCAGCAGCTTGGGGACCACTAGCGTCGAGCAGTACTTC
J gene: TRBJ2-2; clone size: .; D gene: .; V gene: TRBV18; CDR3 protein: CASSPRQGGETGELFF; CDR3 DNA: TGTGCCAGCTCACCACGGCAGGGGGGCGAAACCGGGGAGCTGTTTTTT
J gene: TRBJ2-1; clone size: .; D gene: TRBD2; V gene: TRBV5-1; CDR3 protein: CASSLVIAGGPDYEQFF; CDR3 DNA: TGCGCCAGCAGCTTGGTCATAGCGGGAGGGCCAGATTATGAGCAGTTCTTC